Presented here are 21 T cell receptor beta chains from one specimen sequenced in a study of regulatory T cells in long-lasting Graves disease. Time point of the sample: newly diagnosed GD, antithyroid drugs for less than 3 months. Isolated PBMC RNA provided the starting material for the TCR library. iRepertoire HTBI primers and Arm-PCR of CDR3 regions built TCR beta libraries. Using its own MiXCR run on the multiplex PCR reads, TCRdb lists one record per CDR3 protein. The table records about 560,000 distinct CDR3 sequences, about 16% of them present only once. This sample was shared with a second study, whose subject was T cells in Graves' hyperthyroidism and ophthalmopathy.

Sequencing was performed on peripheral blood mononuclear cells (PBMCs), taken at new diagnosis, from a patient treated with antithyroid drugs. These receptors were obtained from a man younger than 30 with Graves disease.

This clonotype was observed a few times. The V call is TRBV20-1, the J call TRBJ1-1, with D possibly being TRBD1 (5 bases). Germline V gives CDR1 DFQATT, CDR2 SNEGSKA (reference sequence). The CDR3 loop spans 14 amino acids. Trimming took 3 bases from V and 3 from J, leaving 14 bases between them. The CDR3: CSARGPEGYTEAFF. The CDR3 DNA sequence: TGCAGTGCTAGGGGACCGGAAGGTTACACTGAAGCTTTCTTT.

This clonotype was seen a few times. The chain couples TRBV20-1 to TRBJ2-1; D remains ambiguous. This CDR3 region has 11 residues. The germline V gene encodes CDR1 DFQATT and CDR2 SNEGSKA (reference sequence). The V end lost 6 bases, the J end lost 6 bases, and 9 bases lay between the germline ends. CDR3 in amino acids: CSAQSRNEQFF. In nucleotides, the CDR3 is TGCAGTGCCCAGTCTCGCAATGAGCAGTTCTTC.

J is TRBJ1-2 and V is TRBV5-1; no reliable D call. The CDR3 is 13 amino acids. Deletions cut 6 bases from V and 5 bases from J, with 14 bases between. Germline assignment: CDR1 SGHRS and CDR2 YFSETQ. CDR3 amino acids: CASTLSQGYGYTF. The DNA of the CDR3 is TGCGCCAGCACCCTGTCACAAGGATATGGCTACACCTTC.

Ten or more counts support this clonotype. This chain uses TRBV20-1 with TRBJ2-2; TRBD2 matches 14 bases. The germline gives CDR1 DFQATT, CDR2 SNEGSKA (reference sequence). The CDR3 consists of 15 residues. Germline trimming cut 5 bases from V and 5 bases from J; bases unmatched to any gene: 4. CDR3 region: CSASGTSGSTGELFF. The CDR3 coding sequence is TGCAGTGCTTCTGGGACTAGCGGGAGTACCGGGGAGCTGTTTTTT.

The chain carries TRBV20-1 and TRBJ1-2; D may be TRBD1 (6 bases). This CDR3 is 12 amino acids long. The germline CDR1 and CDR2 sequences are DFQATT and SNEGSKA (reference sequence). V was cut by 6 bases and J by 5 bases, with 13 bases left in between. The CDR3 bases are TGCAGTGCGGAACAGGGAAGGTATGGCTACACCTTC. It translates to CSAEQGRYGYTF.

About this clonotype itself: This may stem from a read error, because a much larger clone lies one nucleotide away. The chain employs TRBV11-2 and TRBJ2-2; D remains unclear. The CDR3 sequence is 14 residues long. Trimming pared 5 bases from V and 6 bases from J, leaving 13 bases between. Germline assignment: CDR1 SGHAT and CDR2 FQNNGV. CDR3 sequence (DNA): TGTGCCAGCAGCCCGTCTGAACAGTCCGGGGAGCTGTTTTTT. It codes for CASSPSEQSGELFF.

V and J are TRBV7-8 and TRBJ2-7; 7 bases agree with TRBD1. Germline V gene sequence: CDR1 SGHVS, CDR2 FQNEAQ. The CDR3 contains 14 residues. V shed 5 bases and J 3 bases; nucleotides not matched to a gene: 7. The CDR3 loop reads CASSRQGSYYEQYF. CDR3 DNA: TGTGCCAGCAGCCGACAGGGAAGCTACTACGAGCAGTACTTC. The full variable domain, rest sourced from reference TRBV7-8 and TRBJ2-7, is GAGVSQSPRYKVAKRGQDVALRCDPISGHVSLFWYQQALGQGPEFLTYFQNEAQLDKSGLPSDRFFAERPEGSVSTLKIQRTQQEDSAVYLCASSRQGSYYEQYFGPGTRLTVT.

This clonotype was detected ten times or more. J is TRBJ2-7 and V is TRBV5-1; 12 positions match TRBD1. The germline CDR1 and CDR2 sequences are SGHRS and YFSETQ. Trimming removed 4 bases from V and 6 bases from J; junction bases left unmatched: 5. The CDR3 is made up of 14 amino acids. DNA of the CDR3: TGCGCCAGCAGCGGCGGGACAGGGGGCTCCGAGCAGTACTTC. Translating it yields CASSGGTGGSEQYF.

This clonotype was seen only a few times. The V gene is TRBV6-1, the J gene TRBJ2-1, with D perhaps TRBD2 (7 bases). The CDR3 has 19 residues. Germline CDR1 and CDR2: MNHNS and SASEGT. V was cut by 6 bases and J by 7 bases, with 31 bases left in between. The CDR3 DNA sequence: TGTGCCAGCAGCAAGGGGGGGGGGCTCATAATAGCGGGTTTAAATGAGCAGTTCTTC. Amino acid sequence: CASSKGGGLIIAGLNEQFF.

This clonotype showed up many times. The chain joins TRBV20-1 to TRBJ2-3, with D perhaps matching TRBD1 (6 bases). Deletions cut 6 bases from V and 2 bases from J, with 18 bases between. The CDR3 is 15 residues long. The germline gives CDR1 DFQATT, CDR2 SNEGSKA (reference sequence). The CDR3: CSAPDLTGHTDTQYF. CDR3 sequence (DNA): TGCAGTGCCCCAGATTTGACAGGTCACACAGATACGCAGTATTTT.

This clonotype was seen many times. V is TRBV2 and J is TRBJ1-1, with D perhaps matching TRBD1 (5 bases). Germline loops: CDR1 SNHLY, CDR2 FYNNEI. The CDR3 spans 14 residues. The ends were cut back, 4 bases at V and 4 bases at J, with 13 bases in the middle. The CDR3 region is CASSVTGGGTEAFF. DNA of the CDR3: TGTGCCAGCAGTGTGACCGGCGGGGGCACTGAAGCTTTCTTT.

The table lists this clonotype with a few counts. The rearrangement links TRBV19 to TRBJ1-2; D is possibly TRBD1 (5 bases). CDR1 and CDR2 from the germline V gene are LNHDA and SQIVND (reference sequence). Trimming took 6 bases from V and 3 from J, leaving 17 bases between them. The CDR3 runs 15 residues. The CDR3 region is CASREPGPLHYGYTF. The DNA of the CDR3 is TGTGCCAGTAGGGAGCCGGGACCGCTTCACTATGGCTACACCTTC.

The table lists this clonotype with many counts. CDR3 sequence: CASSLDGRDGSYEQYF. DNA for the CDR3: TGTGCCAGCAGCTTAGATGGGAGGGACGGCTCCTACGAGCAGTACTTC. The chain joins TRBV11-3 to TRBJ2-7, with 7 bases identical to TRBD2. The germline V gene encodes CDR1 SGHNT and CDR2 YENEEA. The CDR3 has 16 residues. Germline trimming cut 0 bases from V and 0 bases from J; bases unmatched to any gene: 5.

This clonotype was detected a few times. The rearrangement links TRBV20-1 to TRBJ1-1; the match to TRBD1 covers 7 bases. With 6 bases clipped from V and 4 bases from J, the junction kept 11 bases outside the gene matches. The CDR3 has 14 residues. Germline values: CDR1 DFQATT, CDR2 SNEGSKA (reference sequence). The DNA of the CDR3 is TGCAGTGCCGTGACAGGGATTCATGCCACTGAAGCTTTCTTT. This encodes CSAVTGIHATEAFF.

This clonotype came up many times. V gene TRBV28 combines with J gene TRBJ1-1; D unresolved. This CDR3 spans 13 amino acids. Trimming took 4 bases from V and 3 from J, leaving 9 bases between them. Germline CDR1 and CDR2: MDHEN and SYDVKM. CDR3 bases: TGTGCCAGCAGTTCATTCAAGGACACTGAAGCTTTCTTT. Translation gives CASSSFKDTEAFF.

This clonotype showed up just a few times. The chain recombines TRBV12-3 or TRBV12-4 with TRBJ1-3; TRBD1 might be the D (5 bases). V was cut by 7 bases and J by 3 bases, with 13 bases left in between. This CDR3 region has 14 residues. The CDR3 here is CASTEGVNGNTIYF. The CDR3 nucleotides read TGTGCCAGCACTGAAGGGGTAAATGGAAACACCATATATTTT.

This clonotype has a handful of counts. This chain uses TRBV3-1 with TRBJ1-1; D uncertain. The CDR3 has 15 residues. V was trimmed by 3 bases and J by 7 bases, leaving 18 bases between them. CDR1 is LGHDT, CDR2 YNNKEL, per germline (reference sequence). The CDR3 reads CASSQQVRQVSEAFF. The CDR3 coding sequence is TGTGCCAGCAGCCAGCAAGTACGGCAGGTTAGTGAAGCTTTCTTT.

V usage is TRBV29-1 and J usage is TRBJ1-2, with 9 nucleotides matching TRBD1. Germline CDR1 is SQVTM and CDR2 is ANQGSEA. V lost 7 bases and J lost 6; bases outside the gene matches: 9. The CDR3 contains 13 residues. As DNA, the CDR3 is TGCAGCGCCATGGGACAGGGATCCGATGGCTACACCTTC. Encoded protein: CSAMGQGSDGYTF.

This clonotype was counted between two and nine times. The chain combines TRBV6-1 with TRBJ2-1, with 7 bases fitting TRBD1. CDR1 and CDR2 from the germline V gene are MNHNS and SASEGT. The CDR3 has 15 amino acids. V lost 4 bases and J lost 2; bases outside the gene matches: 5. The CDR3 reads CASSGATGAYNEQFF. CDR3 coding DNA: TGTGCCAGCAGTGGAGCCACAGGGGCCTACAATGAGCAGTTCTTC.

The V gene is TRBV6-1, the J gene TRBJ2-7; 13 bases match TRBD2. The CDR3 length is 17 residues. Trimming cost V 6 bases and J 6 bases; bases outside gene matches: 14. CDR1 and CDR2 (germline): MNHNS, SASEGT. The CDR3 spells CASRDRRTSGSAREQYF. The CDR3 coding sequence is TGTGCCAGCAGGGACCGTCGGACTAGCGGGAGTGCTCGCGAGCAGTACTTC.

The table lists this clonotype with a few counts. J is TRBJ2-7 and V is TRBV20-1; D unclear. The V gene lost 1 base and the J gene lost 5 bases, with 3 bases spanning the gap. The CDR3 is 10 residues long. Germline V gives CDR1 DFQATT, CDR2 SNEGSKA (reference sequence). CDR3: CSARGDEQYF. The DNA for the CDR3 is TGCAGTGCTAGAGGGGACGAGCAGTACTTC.